These 20 T cell receptor beta chains were all obtained from the same sample, sequenced in a study of blood T cell repertoires in COVID-19. Data came from immunoSEQ multiplex PCR; TCRdb stores just in-frame clones and leaves some out. The table lists a few hundred thousand clones, 88% of them singletons. Sequenced input: PBMCs or T cells enriched from blood (not recorded which). The receptors come from a young woman who had been exposed to COVID-19.

As regards this clone: The junction departs from the called germline gene at one end, perhaps through a read error. The chain employs TRBV13 and TRBJ2-3; the D gene is possibly TRBD2 (5 bases). The CDR3 has 16 amino acids. CDR1 is PRHDT, CDR2 FYEKMQ, per germline (reference sequence). The CDR3 sequence is CASTLSTGRDTDTQYF. The CDR3 DNA reads TGTGCCAGCACCTTATCAACGGGAAGGGACACAGATACGCAGTATTTT.

This sequence joins TRBV3-1 (or the pseudogene TRBV3-2) and TRBJ1-4; D not resolved. CDR1 and CDR2 (germline): LGHDT, YNNKEL (reference sequence). With 1 base removed from V and 0 bases from J, the gap between germline ends came to 9 bases. This CDR3 spans 16 amino acids. CDR3 residues: CASSQGGGTTNEKLFF. The CDR3 DNA reads as TGTGCCAGCAGCCAAGGTGGCGGGACAACTAATGAAAAACTGTTTTTT.

This chain uses TRBV14 with TRBJ1-4; possibly TRBD1 for D (5 bases). The CDR3 length is 17 residues. CDR1 and CDR2 from the germline V gene are SGHDN and FVKESK. V was shortened by 0 bases and J by 4 bases, with 15 bases between the two germline ends. CDR3 DNA sequence: TGTGCCAGCAGCCAAGATCTGTCCGGAAGGGGTAATGAAAAACTGTTTTTT. Its translation is CASSQDLSGRGNEKLFF.

The chain employs TRBV11-3 and TRBJ2-1; D unclear. This CDR3 is 14 amino acids long. CDR1 is SGHNT, CDR2 YENEEA, per germline. The V gene lost 1 base and the J gene lost 4 bases, with 8 bases spanning the gap. The CDR3 DNA sequence: TGTGCCAGCAGCTTAGTGGCCAGATACAATGAGCAGTTCTTC. This gives the protein CASSLVARYNEQFF.

This chain uses TRBV5-1 with TRBJ2-2, with 7 bases identical to TRBD1. Germline CDR1 reads SGHRS; CDR2 reads YFSETQ. This CDR3 region has 16 residues. Unmatched junction bases numbered 10, after V lost 3 bases and J lost 5 bases. The CDR3: CASSSDTGAATGELFF. CDR3 nucleotides: TGCGCCAGCAGCTCCGATACAGGGGCCGCTACCGGGGAGCTGTTTTTT.

The chain combines TRBV10-3 with TRBJ2-7; 8 bases align to TRBD1. Germline V gene data show CDR1 as ENHRY and CDR2 as SYGVKD. This CDR3 is 16 amino acids long. The junction had 11 bases not matched to a gene; V was cut back by 0 bases and J by 7 bases. CDR3 region: CAISESGRTGFLEQYF. The CDR3 bases are TGTGCCATCAGTGAGTCTGGGCGGACAGGGTTTTTGGAGCAGTACTTC.

The rearrangement joins TRBV18 to TRBJ2-3; the D gene is possibly TRBD2 (6 bases). Trimming removed 0 bases from V and 2 bases from J, with 12 bases in between. The CDR3 length is 16 residues. CDR1 and CDR2 from the germline V gene are KGHSH and LQKENI. CDR3 coding DNA: TGTGCCAGCTCACCACCGGCGGGCGGGGCCACAGATACGCAGTATTTT. Protein: CASSPPAGGATDTQYF.

The genes are TRBV28 and TRBJ1-1, with no clear D. The germline V and J ends were trimmed by 6 bases and 6 bases, with 14 bases remaining between them. CDR1 and CDR2 from the germline V gene are MDHEN and SYDVKM. The CDR3 runs 13 residues. The CDR3 coding sequence is TGTGCCAGCAGCGTGCGAGCGAGGGCTGAAGCTTTCTTT. It yields the protein CASSVRARAEAFF.

The rearrangement joins TRBV11-2 to TRBJ1-5, with TRBD1 identical over 7 bases. The V and J ends lost 8 bases and 3 bases, in that order; junction bases with no gene match: 16. From germline, CDR1 is SGHAT and CDR2 FQNNGV. The CDR3 has 17 residues. CDR3 DNA sequence: TGTGCCAGCCAATTTTCTCCCCGGACAGGCCTCAATCAGCCCCAGCATTTT. Translated: CASQFSPRTGLNQPQHF.

The V and J genes are TRBV9 and TRBJ2-7, with D tentatively TRBD2 (5 bases). Looked up from germline, CDR1 is SGDLS and CDR2 is YYNGEE. The CDR3 spans 16 residues. Deletions cut 1 base from V and 3 bases from J, with 17 bases between. For the CDR3, the DNA is TGTGCCAGCAGCGTAAGTTTAGGGAGTGAAGGCTACGAGCAGTACTTC. Residues: CASSVSLGSEGYEQYF.

The chain combines TRBV28 with TRBJ1-2; 8 nucleotides match TRBD1. The germline gives CDR1 MDHEN, CDR2 SYDVKM. V was clipped by 5 bases and J by 3 bases; unmatched bases: 23. CDR3 length equals 20 residues. The CDR3: CASSNGQGGAIARVDYGYTF. CDR3 nucleotides: TGTGCCAGCAGTAATGGACAGGGCGGCGCTATAGCCCGGGTGGACTATGGCTACACCTTC.

The chain links TRBV28 to TRBJ2-2; tentative D call: TRBD1 (6 bases). The length of the CDR3 is 14 residues. The germline gives CDR1 MDHEN, CDR2 SYDVKM. Trimming pared 9 bases from V and 5 bases from J, leaving 16 bases between. The CDR3 here is CASIQGGGTGELFF. DNA for the CDR3: TGTGCCAGTATACAGGGCGGTGGGACCGGGGAGCTGTTTTTT.

A single count supports this clone. In nucleotides, the CDR3 is TGTGCCAGCAGCCCGACTAGCGGGAGGGGTGAGCAGTTCTTC. Encoded protein: CASSPTSGRGEQFF. The chain carries TRBV11-2 and TRBJ2-1; 14 bases agree with TRBD2. The CDR3 sequence is 14 residues long. The V and J ends lost 5 bases and 9 bases, in that order; junction bases with no gene match: 3. Per the germline V gene, CDR1 is SGHAT and CDR2 is FQNNGV.

The rearrangement joins TRBV19 to TRBJ1-2; D is uncertain. CDR1 is LNHDA and CDR2 is SQIVND in the germline V gene (reference sequence). This CDR3 contains 12 residues. V was clipped by 3 bases and J by 8 bases, with 10 bases between them. The CDR3: CASSIVGTGYTF. CDR3 bases: TGTGCCAGTAGTATCGTCGGTACCGGCTACACCTTC.

This clone has only a few counts. This chain connects TRBV2 to TRBJ2-7; tentative D call: TRBD1 (6 bases). Trimming took off 6 bases at V and 2 bases at J, with 14 bases between the two ends. CDR1 is SNHLY and CDR2 is FYNNEI in the germline V gene. The CDR3 runs 14 residues. The CDR3 region is CASSGTSGPYEQYF. DNA of the CDR3: TGTGCCAGCAGCGGGACATCGGGGCCCTACGAGCAGTACTTC.

This rearrangement joins TRBV27 to TRBJ1-1; TRBD1 matches 7 bases. Trimming removed 5 bases from V and 4 bases from J; junction bases left unmatched: 4. Per germline, CDR1 MNHEY and CDR2 SMNVEV (reference sequence). The CDR3 is made up of 13 amino acids. The CDR3 sequence is CASSIQGPTEAFF. CDR3 sequence (DNA): TGTGCCAGCAGTATACAGGGGCCCACTGAAGCTTTCTTT.

Note on this clone: Other nucleotide sequences in the sample specify the same CDR3. V is TRBV25-1 and J is TRBJ2-3, with D hard to call. The V end lost 2 bases, the J end lost 5 bases, and 5 bases lay between the germline ends. The CDR3 loop spans 12 amino acids. Germline CDR1 MGHDK, CDR2 SYGVNS. As DNA, the CDR3 is TGTGCCAGCAGTGAACGTCGAGATACGCAGTATTTT. Protein sequence: CASSERRDTQYF.

The chain carries TRBV19 and TRBJ1-4; 9 bases agree with TRBD1. The CDR3 is 15 amino acids. The J segment lost 5 bases and the V segment lost 1 base, leaving 2 bases of the junction unmatched. Germline V gene data show CDR1 as LNHDA and CDR2 as SQIVND (reference sequence). Written as DNA, the CDR3 is TGTGCCAGTAGTATAGGGACAGGGGCGAATGAAAAACTGTTTTTT. Translated, it gives CASSIGTGANEKLFF.

The V call is TRBV28, the J call TRBJ1-1, with 8 bases identical to TRBD1. This CDR3 region has 14 residues. With 5 bases clipped from V and 0 bases from J, the junction kept 2 bases outside the gene matches. Germline CDR1 and CDR2: MDHEN and SYDVKM. CDR3 region: CASSLRGLNTEAFF. CDR3 DNA sequence: TGTGCCAGCAGTCTCAGGGGGCTGAACACTGAAGCTTTCTTT.

The rearrangement uses TRBV28 and TRBJ1-2; possible D gene TRBD1, 6 bases. This CDR3 region has 15 residues. Germline CDR1 reads MDHEN; CDR2 reads SYDVKM. Trimming shortened V by 7 bases and J by 4 bases, and 19 bases separated the two germline ends. DNA of the CDR3: TGTGCCAGCACCCCCCCCGGGACAACCGCCTATGGCTACACCTTC. It is translated as CASTPPGTTAYGYTF.